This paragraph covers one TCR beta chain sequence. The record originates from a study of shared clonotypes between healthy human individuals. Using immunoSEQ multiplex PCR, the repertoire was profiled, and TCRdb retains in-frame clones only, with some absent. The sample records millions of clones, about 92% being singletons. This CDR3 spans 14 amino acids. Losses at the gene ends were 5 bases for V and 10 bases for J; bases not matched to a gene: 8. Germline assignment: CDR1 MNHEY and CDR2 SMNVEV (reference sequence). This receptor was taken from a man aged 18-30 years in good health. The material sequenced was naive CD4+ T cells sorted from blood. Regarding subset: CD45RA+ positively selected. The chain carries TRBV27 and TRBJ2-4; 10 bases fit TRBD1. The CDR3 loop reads CASSPGTGVQIQYF. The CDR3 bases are TGTGCCAGCAGTCCCGGGACAGGGGTGCAGATTCAGTACTTC.